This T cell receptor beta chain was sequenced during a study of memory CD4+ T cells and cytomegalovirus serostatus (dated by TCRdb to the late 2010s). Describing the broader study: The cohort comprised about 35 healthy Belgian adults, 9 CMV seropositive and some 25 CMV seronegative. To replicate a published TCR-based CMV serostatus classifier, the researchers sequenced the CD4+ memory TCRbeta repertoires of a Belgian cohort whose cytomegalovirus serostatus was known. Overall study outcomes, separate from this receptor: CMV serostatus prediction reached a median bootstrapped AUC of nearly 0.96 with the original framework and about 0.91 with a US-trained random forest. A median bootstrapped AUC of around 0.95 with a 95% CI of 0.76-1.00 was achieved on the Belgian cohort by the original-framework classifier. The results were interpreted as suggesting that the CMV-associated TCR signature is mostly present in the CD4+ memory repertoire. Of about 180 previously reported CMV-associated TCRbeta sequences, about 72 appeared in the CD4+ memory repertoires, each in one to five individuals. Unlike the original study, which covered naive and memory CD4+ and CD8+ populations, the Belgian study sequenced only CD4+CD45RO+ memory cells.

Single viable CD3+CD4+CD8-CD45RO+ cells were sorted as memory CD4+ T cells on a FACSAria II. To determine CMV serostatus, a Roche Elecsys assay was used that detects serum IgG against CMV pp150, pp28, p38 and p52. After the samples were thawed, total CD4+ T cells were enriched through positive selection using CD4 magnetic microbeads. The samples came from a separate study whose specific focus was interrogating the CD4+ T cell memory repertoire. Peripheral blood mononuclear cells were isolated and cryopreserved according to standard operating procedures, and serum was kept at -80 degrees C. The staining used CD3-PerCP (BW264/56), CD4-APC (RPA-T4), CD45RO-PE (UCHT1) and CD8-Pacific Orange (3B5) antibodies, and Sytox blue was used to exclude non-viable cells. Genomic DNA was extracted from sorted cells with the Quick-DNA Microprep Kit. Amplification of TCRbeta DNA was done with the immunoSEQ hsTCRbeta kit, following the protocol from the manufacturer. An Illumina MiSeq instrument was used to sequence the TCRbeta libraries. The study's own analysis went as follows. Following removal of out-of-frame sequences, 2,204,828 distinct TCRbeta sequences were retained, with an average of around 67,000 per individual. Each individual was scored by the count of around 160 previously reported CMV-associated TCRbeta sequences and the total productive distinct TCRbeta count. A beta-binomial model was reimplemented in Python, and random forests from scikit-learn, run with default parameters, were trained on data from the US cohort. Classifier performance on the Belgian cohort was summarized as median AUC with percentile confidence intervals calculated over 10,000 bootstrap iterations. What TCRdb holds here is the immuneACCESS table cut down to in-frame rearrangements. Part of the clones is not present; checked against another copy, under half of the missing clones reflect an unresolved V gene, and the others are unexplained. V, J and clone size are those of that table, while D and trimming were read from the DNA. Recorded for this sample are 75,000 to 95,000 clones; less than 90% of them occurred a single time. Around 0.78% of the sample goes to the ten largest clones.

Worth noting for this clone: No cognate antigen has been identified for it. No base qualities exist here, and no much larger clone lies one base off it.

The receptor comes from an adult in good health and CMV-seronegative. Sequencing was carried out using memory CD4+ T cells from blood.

The CDR3 reads CASSQEVGVGGRYNEQFF. The DNA sequence is TGCGCCAGCAGCCAAGAAGTGGGCGTCGGGGGTCGATACAATGAGCAGTTCTTC. The sequence joins TRBV4-3 to TRBJ2-1; a weak D assignment points to TRBD2 (6 bases agree). The CDR3, from cysteine to phenylalanine, totals 18 residues. The CDR3 DNA has 54 bases and is translated from base 1. CDR1 and CDR2 are drawn from the germline V gene: LGHNA, YSLEER. V gives up 0 bases and J gives up 4 bases, and the segment between their germline ends measures 19 bases.